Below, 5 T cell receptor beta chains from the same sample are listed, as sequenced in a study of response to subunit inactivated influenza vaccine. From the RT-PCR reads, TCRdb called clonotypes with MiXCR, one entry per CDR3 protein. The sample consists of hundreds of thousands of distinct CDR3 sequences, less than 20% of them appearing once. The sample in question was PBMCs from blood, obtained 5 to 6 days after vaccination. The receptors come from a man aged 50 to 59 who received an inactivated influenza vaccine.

In nucleotides, the CDR3 is TGTGCCAGCAGCTTAGCTTCACTAGCGACTTACTACGAGCAGTACTTC. Translated: CASSLASLATYYEQYF. The rearrangement links TRBV7-8 to TRBJ2-7; TRBD2 matches at 7 bases. Germline CDR1 SGHVS, CDR2 FQNEAQ. After removal of 0 bases from V and 3 bases from J, the junction contained 8 bases not matched to a gene. This CDR3 comprises 16 residues. Drawing the rest from reference TRBV7-8 and TRBJ2-7, the complete variable domain is GAGVSQSPRYKVAKRGQDVALRCDPISGHVSLFWYQQALGQGPEFLTYFQNEAQLDKSGLPSDRFFAERPEGSVSTLKIQRTQQEDSAVYLCASSLASLATYYEQYFGPGTRLTVT.

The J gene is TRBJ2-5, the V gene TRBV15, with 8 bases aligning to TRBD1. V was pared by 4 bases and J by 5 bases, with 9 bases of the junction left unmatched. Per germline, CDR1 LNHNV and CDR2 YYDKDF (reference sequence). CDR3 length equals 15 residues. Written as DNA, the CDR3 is TGTGCCACCAGCAAAGACAGGGGACTGCGGGAGACCCAGTACTTC. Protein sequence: CATSKDRGLRETQYF. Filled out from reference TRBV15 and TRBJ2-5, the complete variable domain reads DAMVIQNPRYQVTQFGKPVTLSCSQTLNHNVMYWYQQKSSQAPKLLFHYYDKDFNNEADTPDNFQSRRPNTSFCFLDIRSPGLGDTAMYLCATSKDRGLRETQYFGPGTRLLVL.

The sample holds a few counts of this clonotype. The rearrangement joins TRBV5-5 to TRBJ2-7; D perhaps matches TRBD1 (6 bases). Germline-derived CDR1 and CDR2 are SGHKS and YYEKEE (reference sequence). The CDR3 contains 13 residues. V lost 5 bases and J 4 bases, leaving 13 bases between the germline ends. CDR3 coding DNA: TGTGCCAGCAGGGGGGACACACCTTACGAGCAGTACTTC. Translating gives CASRGDTPYEQYF.

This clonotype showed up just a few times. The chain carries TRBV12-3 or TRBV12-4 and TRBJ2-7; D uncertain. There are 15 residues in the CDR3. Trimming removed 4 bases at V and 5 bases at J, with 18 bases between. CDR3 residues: CASSSPGRVYDEQYF. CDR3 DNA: TGTGCCAGCAGTTCCCCAGGACGGGTCTACGACGAGCAGTACTTC.

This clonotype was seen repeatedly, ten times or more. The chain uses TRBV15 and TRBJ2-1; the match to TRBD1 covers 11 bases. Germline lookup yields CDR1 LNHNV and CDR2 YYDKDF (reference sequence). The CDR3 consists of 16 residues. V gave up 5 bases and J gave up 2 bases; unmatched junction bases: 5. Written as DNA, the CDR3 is TGTGCCACCAGCGGAGGGACAGGGGGGGCCTACAATGAGCAGTTCTTC. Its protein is CATSGGTGGAYNEQFF. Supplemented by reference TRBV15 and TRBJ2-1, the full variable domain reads DAMVIQNPRYQVTQFGKPVTLSCSQTLNHNVMYWYQQKSSQAPKLLFHYYDKDFNNEADTPDNFQSRRPNTSFCFLDIRSPGLGDTAMYLCATSGGTGGAYNEQFFGPGTRLTVL.